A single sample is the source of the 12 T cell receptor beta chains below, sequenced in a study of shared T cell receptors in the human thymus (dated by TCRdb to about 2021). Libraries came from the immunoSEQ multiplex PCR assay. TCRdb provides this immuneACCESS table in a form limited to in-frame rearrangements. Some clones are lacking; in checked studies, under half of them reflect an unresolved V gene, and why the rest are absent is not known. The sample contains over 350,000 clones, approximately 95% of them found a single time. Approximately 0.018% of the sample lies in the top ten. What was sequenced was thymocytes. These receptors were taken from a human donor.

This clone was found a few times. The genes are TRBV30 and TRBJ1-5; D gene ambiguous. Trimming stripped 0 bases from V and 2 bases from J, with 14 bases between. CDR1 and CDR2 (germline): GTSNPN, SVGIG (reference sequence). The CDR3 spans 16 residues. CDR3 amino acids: CAWSVHGPGGNQPQHF. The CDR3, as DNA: TGTGCCTGGAGTGTACACGGACCCGGCGGCAATCAGCCCCAGCATTTT. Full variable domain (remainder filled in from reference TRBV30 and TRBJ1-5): SQTIHQWPATLVQPVGSPLSLECTVEGTSNPNLYWYRQAAGRGLQLLFYSVGIGQISSEVPQNLSASRPQDRQFILSSKKLLLSDSGFYLCAWSVHGPGGNQPQHFGDGTRLSIL.

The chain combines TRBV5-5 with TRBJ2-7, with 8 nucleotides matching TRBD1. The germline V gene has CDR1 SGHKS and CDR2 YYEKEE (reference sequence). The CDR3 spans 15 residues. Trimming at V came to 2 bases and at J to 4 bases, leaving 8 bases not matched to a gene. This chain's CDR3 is CASSFVRDRLYEQYF. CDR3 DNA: TGTGCCAGCAGCTTCGTCCGGGACAGGCTTTACGAGCAGTACTTC.

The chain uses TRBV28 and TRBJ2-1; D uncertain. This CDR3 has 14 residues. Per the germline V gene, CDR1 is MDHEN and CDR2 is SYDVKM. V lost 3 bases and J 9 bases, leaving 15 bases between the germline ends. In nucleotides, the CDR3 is TGTGCCAGCAGTTTCATTTCTGGGGTTCCTGAGCAGTTCTTC. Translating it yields CASSFISGVPEQFF.

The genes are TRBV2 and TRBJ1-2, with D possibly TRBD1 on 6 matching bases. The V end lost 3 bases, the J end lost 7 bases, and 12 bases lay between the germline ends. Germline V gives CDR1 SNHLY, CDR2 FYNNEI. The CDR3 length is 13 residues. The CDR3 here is CASSEGGQGGYTF. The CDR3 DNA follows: TGTGCCAGCAGTGAGGGGGGGCAGGGTGGCTACACCTTC.

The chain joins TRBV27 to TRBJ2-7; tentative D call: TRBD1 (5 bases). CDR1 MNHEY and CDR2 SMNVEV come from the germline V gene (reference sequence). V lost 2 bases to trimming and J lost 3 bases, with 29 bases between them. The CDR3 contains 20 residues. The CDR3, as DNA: TGTGCCAGCAGTTTAGCCCGAGGCCATTTTGGGCAGGGTGTAAACTACGAGCAGTACTTC. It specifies CASSLARGHFGQGVNYEQYF.

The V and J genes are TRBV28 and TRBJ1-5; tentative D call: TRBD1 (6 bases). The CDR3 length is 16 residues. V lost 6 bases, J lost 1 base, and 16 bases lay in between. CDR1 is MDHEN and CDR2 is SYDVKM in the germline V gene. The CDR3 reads CASRPRDTISNQPQHF. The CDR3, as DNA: TGTGCCAGCAGACCCCGGGACACAATAAGCAATCAGCCCCAGCATTTT.

CDR3 loop: CASSYSLQGIQYF. The CDR3 nucleotides are TGTGCCAGCAGTTACTCATTGCAAGGGATCCAGTACTTC. V and J are TRBV6-6 and TRBJ2-5; D is unclear. The CDR3 totals 13 residues. Germline V gene lookup returns CDR1 MNHNY and CDR2 SVGAGI (reference sequence). V lost 0 bases to trimming and J lost 10 bases, with 12 bases between them.

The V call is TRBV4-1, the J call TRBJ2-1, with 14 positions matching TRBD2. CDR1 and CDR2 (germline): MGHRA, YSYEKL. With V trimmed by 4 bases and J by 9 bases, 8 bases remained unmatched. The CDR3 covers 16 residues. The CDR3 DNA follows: TGCGCCAGCAGCCTAGACGGGACTAGCGGGAGAGGTGAGCAGTTCTTC. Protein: CASSLDGTSGRGEQFF.

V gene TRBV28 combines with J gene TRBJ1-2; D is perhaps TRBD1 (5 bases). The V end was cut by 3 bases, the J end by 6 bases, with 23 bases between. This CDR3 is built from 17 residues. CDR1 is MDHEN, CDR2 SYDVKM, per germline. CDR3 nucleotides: TGTGCCAGCAGTTTCCGGGACCGACAGCCACTCCCCCATGGCTACACCTTC. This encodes CASSFRDRQPLPHGYTF.

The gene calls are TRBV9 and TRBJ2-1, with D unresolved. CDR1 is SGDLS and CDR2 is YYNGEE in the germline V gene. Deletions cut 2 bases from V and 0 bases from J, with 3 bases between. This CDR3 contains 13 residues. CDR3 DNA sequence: TGTGCCAGCAGCGTTTGCTCCTACAATGAGCAGTTCTTC. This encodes CASSVCSYNEQFF.

The CDR3 DNA reads TGTGCCAGCAGTTACTCAGGGACTAGCGGAGCAGATACGCAGTATTTT. Translating it yields CASSYSGTSGADTQYF. The chain joins TRBV6-5 to TRBJ2-3; TRBD2 matches 11 bases. V trimming: 0 bases; J trimming: 4 bases; junction bases outside the gene matches: 3. Germline V gene data show CDR1 as MNHEY and CDR2 as SVGAGI. This CDR3 has 16 residues.

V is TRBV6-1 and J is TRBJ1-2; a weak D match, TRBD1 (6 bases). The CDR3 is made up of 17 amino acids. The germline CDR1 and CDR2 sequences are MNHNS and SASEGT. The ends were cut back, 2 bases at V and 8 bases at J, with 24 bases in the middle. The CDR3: CASSEPFLGPTRGGYTF. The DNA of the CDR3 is TGTGCCAGCAGTGAACCCTTTCTCGGGCCGACCAGGGGAGGCTACACCTTC.